Listed here are 8 T cell receptor beta chains from one sample, sequenced in a study of shared clonotypes between healthy human individuals (dated by TCRdb to 2018 to 2021). CD8 naive samples were CD45RO-negative cells positively selected for CCR7, giving a CD45RA+CCR7+ population that excluded TemRA cells. Library creation used the immunoSEQ multiplex PCR assay. TCRdb carries this immuneACCESS record with in-frame sequences only. Its versions omit some clonotypes, under half of them owing to an unresolved V gene in the studies checked, with the rest unexplained. For this sample there are 450,000 to 700,000 clones; roughly 96% appear just once. The ten largest clones take up around 0.097% of the sample. Sequenced sample: naive CD8+ T cells sorted from blood. The cell subset or site label for this specimen denotes: CD45RA+CCR7+. The receptors here all came from a woman in her twenties or thirties in good health.

In its sample, this clone was seen once. The chain employs TRBV27 and TRBJ2-1; a weak D match, TRBD2 (6 bases). Germline CDR1 MNHEY, CDR2 SMNVEV (reference sequence). This CDR3 contains 14 residues. V was shortened by 8 bases and J by 2 bases, with 13 bases between the two germline ends. The chain's CDR3 is CASQDYGPYNEQFF. The CDR3 coding sequence is TGTGCCAGCCAGGACTATGGCCCCTACAATGAGCAGTTCTTC.

The J gene is TRBJ1-1, the V gene TRBV6-5; no firm D call. Germline CDR1 reads MNHEY; CDR2 reads SVGAGI. The CDR3 is made up of 13 amino acids. Trimming removed 7 bases at V and 1 base at J, with 10 bases between. The CDR3 is CASTLQRNTEAFF. The CDR3 coding sequence is TGTGCCAGCACCCTACAGAGGAACACTGAAGCTTTCTTT.

The chain links TRBV7-8 to TRBJ2-1; 7 positions agree with TRBD2. Germline V gives CDR1 SGHVS, CDR2 FQNEAQ. CDR3 size: 17 residues. Germline trimming cut 1 base from V and 6 bases from J; bases unmatched to any gene: 12. CDR3 coding DNA: TGTGCCAGCAGCTTAGGAAGCGGGGCCCGGGGAGCCAATGAGCAGTTCTTC. Amino acid sequence: CASSLGSGARGANEQFF.

This chain links TRBV6-1 with TRBJ2-7, with D maybe TRBD2 (5 bases). Deletions cut 4 bases from V and 6 bases from J, with 19 bases between. CDR3 length equals 15 residues. In germline, CDR1 is MNHNS, CDR2 SASEGT. The CDR3 loop reads CASSGPLGAGSEQYF. DNA for the CDR3: TGTGCCAGCAGTGGACCGTTGGGAGCCGGTTCCGAGCAGTACTTC.

This clone was counted a single time. V and J are TRBV13 and TRBJ2-7; 9 bases line up with TRBD1. The CDR3 loop spans 15 amino acids. V was pared by 1 base and J by 5 bases, with 6 bases of the junction left unmatched. The V gene's germline CDR1 is PRHDT and CDR2 FYEKMQ (reference sequence). CDR3 nucleotide sequence: TGTGCCAGCAGCTTAGCAGGGACAGGGACCGACGAGCAGTACTTC. Amino acids: CASSLAGTGTDEQYF.

The rearrangement uses TRBV6-5 and TRBJ1-2; D call uncertain. Trimming took off 2 bases at V and 2 bases at J, with 6 bases between the two ends. CDR3 length equals 13 residues. From germline, CDR1 is MNHEY and CDR2 SVGAGI. The CDR3 sequence: CASSYGGNYGYTF. The CDR3 DNA follows: TGTGCCAGCAGTTACGGAGGGAACTATGGCTACACCTTC.

The chain links TRBV27 to TRBJ1-2; the match to TRBD1 covers 9 bases. The germline CDR1 and CDR2 sequences are MNHEY and SMNVEV (reference sequence). The CDR3 sequence is 17 residues long. V gave up 5 bases and J gave up 7 bases; unmatched junction bases: 17. This CDR3 is CASSDTSGQGLVAGYTF. Here the CDR3 DNA reads TGTGCCAGCAGTGATACGTCGGGACAGGGATTGGTGGCTGGCTACACCTTC.

This clone appeared once. The CDR3 coding sequence is TGTGCCAGCAGGAAAGGGACTAGCGGGAGTTACGAGCAGTACTTC. Translating it yields CASRKGTSGSYEQYF. V gene TRBV28 combines with J gene TRBJ2-7; 14 bases map to TRBD2. Germline V CDR1 and CDR2: MDHEN, SYDVKM. CDR3 length: 15 amino acids. J lost 4 bases, V lost 6 bases, and 5 bases had no gene match.